This is a list of T cell receptor beta chains from one sample in a study of blood T cell repertoires in COVID-19. Produced via immunoSEQ multiplex PCR; TCRdb's table is partial and in-frame only. The sample has 280,000 or so clones, 85% seen once. The specimen sequenced was PBMCs or T cells enriched from blood (not recorded which). These receptors were taken from a woman in her fifties or sixties who had recovered from COVID-19. Each CDR3 is given with its conserved first and last residue. D genes are given only for firm matches. Clone size, where shown, is once, few, many, or a class for clones that have expanded.

TRBV5-1	TRBJ1-1	-	-	TGCGCCAGCAGCTCCCACAGGGCCGACACTGAAGCTTTCTTT	CASSSHRADTEAFF
TRBV19	TRBJ1-1	-	TRBD1	TGTGCCAGTAGTGAGCGGACAGGTAGATACACTGAAGCTTTCTTT	CASSERTGRYTEAFF
TRBV6-5	TRBJ1-1	-	-	TGTGCCAGTCGACAGGTTCTGAACACTGAAGCTTTCTTT	CASRQVLNTEAFF
TRBV6-2/TRBV6-3	TRBJ2-3	-	TRBD1	TGTGCCAGCAGCCCTAGACAGGGGGTTGGGACAGATACGCAGTATTTT	CASSPRQGVGTDTQYF
TRBV27	TRBJ2-7	-	TRBD2	TGTGCCAGCAGTCTTAGCGGGAGGTCCTACGAGCAGTACTTC	CASSLSGRSYEQYF
TRBV6-2/TRBV6-3	TRBJ2-7	-	-	TGTGCCAGCAACCCCGACCGGGGAGAGCAGTACTTC	CASNPDRGEQYF
TRBV19	TRBJ2-7	-	TRBD2	TGTGCCAGTAGTCCAGCGACTAGCGGGAGGCTTGAGCAGTACTTC	CASSPATSGRLEQYF
TRBV4-3	TRBJ1-5	-	-	TGCGCCAGCAGCCAAGATCGGGGGTACAGGCAGCATTTT	CASSQDRGYRQHF
TRBV5-4	TRBJ2-2	-	TRBD1	TGTGCCAGCAGATTCGCCGGGACAGGATTGAACACCGGGGAGCTGTTTTTT	CASRFAGTGLNTGELFF
TRBV19	TRBJ2-1	-	TRBD2	TGTGCCAGTAGTATCGGCGGGGGGACCTTGGATGAGCAGTTCTTC	CASSIGGGTLDEQFF
TRBV19	TRBJ1-4	-	-	TGTGCCAGTAGTATAGGAGGGCTGAGTGAAAAACTGTTTTTT	CASSIGGLSEKLFF
TRBV10-3	TRBJ2-3	-	TRBD1	TGTGCCATCAGTGAGCCGAACAGGGGGCGGGATACGCAGTATTTT	CAISEPNRGRDTQYF
TRBV10-3	TRBJ2-7	-	TRBD1	TGTGCCATCATGGGACAGGGTGGCGAGCAGTACTTC	CAIMGQGGEQYF
TRBV6-4	TRBJ1-5	-	TRBD1	TGTGCCAGCAGTGATGGGGGACAGAATAGCAATCAGCCCCAGCATTTT	CASSDGGQNSNQPQHF
TRBV28	TRBJ1-6	-	-	TGTGCCAGCAGTTTCTTGACAGGAAGCTCCTATAATTCACCCCTCCACTTT	CASSFLTGSSYNSPLHF
TRBV7-2	TRBJ2-5	-	TRBD2	TGTGCCAGCAGCTTAGGTGGTAGCGGGAGTGGGACCCAGTACTTC	CASSLGGSGSGTQYF
TRBV3-1/TRBV3-2	TRBJ2-7	-	TRBD2	TGTGCCAGCAGCCAGACTAGCGGGGACTACGAGCAGTACTTC	CASSQTSGDYEQYF
TRBV11-3	TRBJ2-1	-	-	TGTGCCAGCAGCACGTTACCCCGGGGTGAGCAGTTCTTC	CASSTLPRGEQFF
TRBV6-4	TRBJ2-3	-	TRBD2	TGTGCCAGCAGTGAGGCGGGGGAGTCAGATACGCAGTATTTT	CASSEAGESDTQYF
TRBV5-1	TRBJ1-3	-	TRBD1	TGCGCCAGCAGCTTGGCGACAGGGGGTGAAAACACCATATATTTT	CASSLATGGENTIYF
TRBV28	TRBJ1-4	-	-	TGTGCCAGCAGTATCCATCCAGGGGCAACTAATGAAAAACTGTTTTTT	CASSIHPGATNEKLFF
TRBV5-8	TRBJ2-3	-	TRBD1	TGTGCCACCCTCCGGGACAGGATTAGCCGCCCAGATACGCAGTATTTT	CATLRDRISRPDTQYF
TRBV28	TRBJ1-2	-	TRBD1	TGTGCCAGCGCCAGGGCAGGGGGCTTGGGCGGCTACACCTTC	CASARAGGLGGYTF
TRBV9	TRBJ1-3	-	-	TGTGCCAGCAGCGTAGAACAGTCACCCTCTGGAAACACCATATATTTT	CASSVEQSPSGNTIYF
TRBV7-8	TRBJ2-1	-	TRBD1	TGTGCCAGCAGCACGACAGGGGGCGACCACAATGAGCAGTTCTTC	CASSTTGGDHNEQFF
TRBV6-2/TRBV6-3	TRBJ1-5	-	-	TGTGCCAGCAGTTCCGAAGGATTCGGGATCAATCAGCCCCAGCATTTT	CASSSEGFGINQPQHF
TRBV24-1	TRBJ2-1	-	-	TGTGCCACCAGTGATTCGAGCATTATCTACAATGAGCAGTTCTTC	CATSDSSIIYNEQFF
TRBV6-6	TRBJ2-1	-	TRBD2	TGTGCCAGCAGTCCTTTAGCACTAGCGGGAGGAGGAAATGAGCAGTTCTTC	CASSPLALAGGGNEQFF
TRBV7-3	TRBJ2-2	-	-	TGTGCCAGCAGCTTGGTCTCGGGCACCGGGGAGCTGTTTTTT	CASSLVSGTGELFF
TRBV20-1	TRBJ2-3	few	TRBD2	TGCAGTGCTAGTCCTGCTAGCGGGATCGGCGATACGCAGTATTTT	CSASPASGIGDTQYF
TRBV6-5	TRBJ2-7	once	TRBD1	TGTGCCAGCAGTCGTGACAGGGAAGGCTACGAGCAGTACTTC	CASSRDREGYEQYF
TRBV19	TRBJ2-2	-	-	TGTGCCAGTAGTATTCGTGTTCAGGGTTTCACCGGGGAGCTGTTTTTT	CASSIRVQGFTGELFF
TRBV7-2	TRBJ1-6	-	TRBD1	TGTGCCAGCAGCCTAAGGACAGGGGATAATTCACCCCTCCACTTT	CASSLRTGDNSPLHF
TRBV11-2	TRBJ2-2	-	-	TGTGCCAGCAGCTTTACGGGAACCGGGGAGCTGTTTTTT	CASSFTGTGELFF
TRBV19	TRBJ1-5	-	-	TGTGCCAGTAGTTATATGGAGGGAAATCAGCCCCAGCATTTT	CASSYMEGNQPQHF
TRBV6-5	TRBJ1-2	once	-	TGTGCCAGCAGGGCGCAGGGCTCATCCTATGGCTACACCTTC	CASRAQGSSYGYTF
TRBV14	TRBJ2-7	-	TRBD2	TGTGCCAGCAGGGCTGCCGGGACTAGCCCTTCCGAGCAGTACTTC	CASRAAGTSPSEQYF
TRBV29-1	TRBJ2-7	-	-	TGCAGCGTCGCCGCGGAGGACCTCTCCTACGAGCAGTACTTC	CSVAAEDLSYEQYF
TRBV28	TRBJ2-7	-	TRBD1	TGTGCCAGCAGTGGAAGGACAGGGAGTTACGAGCAGTACTTC	CASSGRTGSYEQYF
TRBV19	TRBJ1-5	-	-	TGTGCCAGTAGTATAGACAGGGGAGATCAGCCCCAGCATTTT	CASSIDRGDQPQHF